This entry features one T cell receptor (beta chain) sequence. These data are taken from a study of blood T cells in healthy people across ages. A sample-barcoded 5' primer and a J-beta primer mix were used in a second PCR of roughly 7 to 12 cycles. From each sample, at least 2.5 million paired-end reads containing CDR3 were obtained. Using its own MiXCR run on the 5' RACE reads, TCRdb lists one record per CDR3 protein. The sample has hundreds of thousands of distinct CDR3 sequences; approximately 30% are singletons. The CDR3 covers 12 residues. The ends were cut back, 7 bases at V and 1 base at J, with 11 bases in the middle. Per the germline V gene, CDR1 is DFQATT and CDR2 is SNEGSKA (reference sequence).

This clonotype originated in a woman over 75 in good health. The chain recombines TRBV20-1 with TRBJ2-7; no clear D. Source material: blood. The CDR3 nucleotides are TGCAGTGTTAAACCTAATTCCTACGAGCAGTACTTC. It yields the protein CSVKPNSYEQYF.